This T cell receptor (beta chain) comes out of a study of identical twins. Notes on this clonotype: Its antigen is unknown.

Findings and limits, study-wide: The conclusions drew on cross-sectional statistical analysis instead of tracking the same donors. There was an excess of low generation probability in the out-of-frame alpha sequences that twins shared.

The CDR3 is made up of 15 amino acids. Germline V gives CDR1 LNHNV, CDR2 YYDKDF (reference sequence). V gave up 0 bases and J gave up 4 bases; unmatched junction bases: 5. Each cDNA held unique molecular identifiers, and template switching gave it a universal primer site. TCRdb reanalysed the 5' RACE reads using MiXCR and keeps one entry per CDR3 protein. The table has around 960,000 distinct CDR3 sequences, around 12% seen once. These records were also assigned to another study, of yellow fever vaccine responses in identical twins.

Sample: PBMCs. The TCR comes from a woman aged 18 to 35 in good health. J is TRBJ2-5 and V is TRBV15; the match to TRBD2 covers 7 bases. CDR3 coding DNA: TGTGCCACCAGCAGAGAAGGGAGGGCCGTAGAGACCCAGTACTTC. This translates into CATSREGRAVETQYF.